This T cell receptor (beta chain) is drawn from a study of cytomegalovirus exposure and HLA in healthy donors. Study outcomes and limitations: The classifier reportedly diagnosed cytomegalovirus status with high sensitivity and specificity.

Profiling relied on immunoSEQ multiplex PCR, and the TCRdb table lists in-frame clones only, not all of them. The sample carries roughly 150,000 clones, roughly 90% recorded once. As regards this clone: The antigen remains unidentified.

CDR1 SGHTA and CDR2 FQGNSA come from the germline V gene. J gave up 6 bases and V 5 bases, and 4 bases lay outside the gene matches. The CDR3 has 15 residues. This receptor was taken from a man younger than 35 in good health and CMV-seropositive. Sample: PBMCs. This chain uses TRBV7-2 with TRBJ2-1; TRBD2 agrees at 13 bases. CDR3 loop: CASSRRLAGGNEQFF. The CDR3 DNA reads TGTGCCAGCAGCCGGCGACTAGCGGGAGGCAATGAGCAGTTCTTC.